Presented here are 10 T cell receptor beta chains from one specimen sequenced in a study of cytomegalovirus exposure and HLA in healthy donors. PCR employed 60 Vbeta and 13 Jbeta primers. Clones were sequenced by immunoSEQ multiplex PCR, and TCRdb holds only the in-frame ones, with some missing. The repertoire holds under 150,000 clones, with roughly 74% as singletons. The sample was PBMCs. The source is a woman aged 40 to 50 in good health and CMV-seropositive.

This clone was counted between two and nine times. Written as DNA, the CDR3 is TGTGCCAGCAGCTGGAGGGAGACCCAGTACTTC. Its protein product is CASSWRETQYF. The rearrangement uses TRBV5-4 and TRBJ2-5, with D possibly being TRBD2 (5 bases). The CDR3 has 11 residues. Per germline, CDR1 SGHNT and CDR2 YYREEE (reference sequence). The V end was cut by 3 bases, the J end by 5 bases, with 5 bases between.

The CDR3 reads CASTSGQGGGELFF. As DNA, the CDR3 is TGTGCCAGCACCTCTGGACAGGGCGGCGGGGAGCTGTTTTTT. The rearrangement joins TRBV27 to TRBJ2-2, with TRBD1 matching over 8 bases. The V and J ends lost 7 bases and 7 bases, in that order; junction bases with no gene match: 8. Per the germline V gene, CDR1 is MNHEY and CDR2 is SMNVEV (reference sequence). The CDR3 extends over 14 amino acids.

This chain joins TRBV4-1 and TRBJ2-5, with a weak D call TRBD1 (8 bases). Germline assignment: CDR1 MGHRA and CDR2 YSYEKL. The CDR3 loop spans 15 amino acids. Between the trimmed V and J ends, which lost 5 bases and 4 bases, there was a span of 17 bases. Here the CDR3 reads CASSYRTGRGETQYF. As DNA, the CDR3 is TGCGCCAGCAGCTACCGGACAGGGAGGGGAGAGACCCAGTACTTC.

This CDR3 is CASSLGVRGTDTQYF. CDR3 nucleotide sequence: TGCGCCAGCAGCTTGGGGGTCAGGGGCACAGATACGCAGTATTTT. This chain connects TRBV5-1 to TRBJ2-3; maybe TRBD1 (5 bases). CDR3 length: 15 residues. The V end was cut by 0 bases, the J end by 1 base, with 9 bases between. Germline lookup yields CDR1 SGHRS and CDR2 YFSETQ.

The genes are TRBV10-3 and TRBJ2-1; D ambiguous. The length of the CDR3 is 12 residues. V was trimmed by 3 bases and J by 4 bases, leaving 4 bases between them. Germline CDR1 reads ENHRY; CDR2 reads SYGVKD. The CDR3 protein is CAISDGYNEQFF. The CDR3 region has the DNA TGTGCCATCAGTGACGGTTACAATGAGCAGTTCTTC.

This chain uses TRBV6-5 with TRBJ1-6; tentatively, D is TRBD1 (5 bases). The CDR3 length is 15 residues. The V end lost 4 bases, the J end lost 9 bases, and 16 bases lay between the germline ends. Germline V gives CDR1 MNHEY, CDR2 SVGAGI. CDR3 in DNA: TGTGCCAGCAGTTCTCCGGGACTTCAGTCTTCACCCCTCCACTTT. This codes for CASSSPGLQSSPLHF.

The V and J genes are TRBV10-3 and TRBJ2-5; the D gene is possibly TRBD1 (6 bases). With 2 bases removed from V and 5 bases from J, the gap between germline ends came to 15 bases. Germline V gene sequence: CDR1 ENHRY, CDR2 SYGVKD. This CDR3 has 15 residues. CDR3 loop: CAISEPYRAQETQYF. The CDR3 DNA reads TGTGCCATCAGTGAGCCATACAGGGCGCAGGAGACCCAGTACTTC.

J is TRBJ2-7 and V is TRBV19, with TRBD2 matching 9 bases. Per the germline V gene, CDR1 is LNHDA and CDR2 is SQIVND (reference sequence). This CDR3 is 15 amino acids long. J was trimmed by 5 bases and V by 5 bases; bases with no gene match: 10. The DNA of the CDR3 is TGTGCCAGTAGTGCTTTAGCGGGAGTGTCCGACGAGCAGTACTTC. Protein: CASSALAGVSDEQYF.

The V and J genes are TRBV6-4 and TRBJ2-7; 8 positions agree with TRBD2. V lost 7 bases and J lost 0; bases outside the gene matches: 11. CDR3 length: 16 amino acids. Germline CDR1 MRHNA, CDR2 SNTAGT. In DNA form, the CDR3 reads TGTGCCAGCACTCTCCTTGGGACTAGGGACTCCTACGAGCAGTACTTC. Its translation is CASTLLGTRDSYEQYF.

This chain uses TRBV5-5 with TRBJ2-2; TRBD1 is a possible D gene (6 bases). This CDR3 spans 17 amino acids. Trimming removed 4 bases at V and 5 bases at J, with 21 bases between. Germline assignment: CDR1 SGHKS and CDR2 YYEKEE (reference sequence). CDR3 coding DNA: TGTGCCAGCAGCCAGAGAGCACAGGGCGCGGAAACCGGGGAGCTGTTTTTT. Protein product: CASSQRAQGAETGELFF.